What follows describes a single TCR beta chain. This sample was taken from a study of blood T cell repertoires in COVID-19. Study overall: Specimens from acute and convalescent COVID-19 originated in the United States, Italy and Spain.

The repertoire was sequenced with immunoSEQ multiplex PCR; TCRdb's copy has only in-frame clones and lacks some. The table lists around 70,000 clones, approximately 83% of them singletons. This CDR3 region has 16 residues. CDR1 is SGHTA, CDR2 FQGTGA, per germline. V was clipped by 4 bases and J by 2 bases; unmatched bases: 6. Specimen: peripheral blood. The chain has TRBV7-3 and TRBJ2-3, with TRBD1 identical over 10 bases. The sequence derives from a human donor in a cohort sampled during active COVID-19. The CDR3 loop reads CASSSSGTGDTDTQYF. CDR3 nucleotide sequence: TGTGCCAGCAGCTCCTCCGGGACAGGGGACACAGATACGCAGTATTTT.